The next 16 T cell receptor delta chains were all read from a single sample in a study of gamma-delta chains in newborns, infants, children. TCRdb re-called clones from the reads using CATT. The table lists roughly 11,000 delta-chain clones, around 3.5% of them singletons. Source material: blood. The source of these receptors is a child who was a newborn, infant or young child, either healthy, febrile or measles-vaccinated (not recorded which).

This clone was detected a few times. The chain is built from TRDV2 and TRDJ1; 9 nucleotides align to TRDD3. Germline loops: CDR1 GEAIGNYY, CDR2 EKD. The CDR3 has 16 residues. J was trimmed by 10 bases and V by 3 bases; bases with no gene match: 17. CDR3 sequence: CACDLLGDEGPTRLIF. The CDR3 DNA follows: TGTGCCTGTGACCTCCTGGGGGATGAGGGCCCCACCCGACTCATCTTT.

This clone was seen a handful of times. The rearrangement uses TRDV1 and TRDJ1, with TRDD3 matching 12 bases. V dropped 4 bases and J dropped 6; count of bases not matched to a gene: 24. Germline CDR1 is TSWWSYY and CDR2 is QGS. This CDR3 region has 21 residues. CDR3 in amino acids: CALGAPGGWVLGDTEGNKLIF. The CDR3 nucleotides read TGTGCTCTTGGGGCCCCTGGAGGATGGGTACTGGGGGATACAGAGGGCAATAAACTCATCTTT.

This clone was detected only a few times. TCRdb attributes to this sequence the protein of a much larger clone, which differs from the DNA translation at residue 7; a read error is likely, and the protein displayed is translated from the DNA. The CDR3 DNA follows: TGTGCCTGTGACACAATCTGGAGAAGGGCCGATAAACTCATCTTT. Its translation: CACDTIWRRADKLIF. The gene calls are TRDV2 and TRDJ1; D ambiguous. There are 15 residues in the CDR3. The V end lost 1 base, the J end lost 3 bases, and 14 bases lay between the germline ends. Germline assignment: CDR1 GEAIGNYY and CDR2 EKD.

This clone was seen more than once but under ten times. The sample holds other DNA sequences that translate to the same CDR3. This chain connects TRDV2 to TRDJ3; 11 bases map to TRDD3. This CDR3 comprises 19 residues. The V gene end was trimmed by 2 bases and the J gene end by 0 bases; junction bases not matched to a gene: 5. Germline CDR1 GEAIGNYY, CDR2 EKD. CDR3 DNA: TGTGCCTGTGACAGACTGGGGGATAGTACCTCCTGGGACACCCGACAGATGTTTTTC. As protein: CACDRLGDSTSWDTRQMFF.

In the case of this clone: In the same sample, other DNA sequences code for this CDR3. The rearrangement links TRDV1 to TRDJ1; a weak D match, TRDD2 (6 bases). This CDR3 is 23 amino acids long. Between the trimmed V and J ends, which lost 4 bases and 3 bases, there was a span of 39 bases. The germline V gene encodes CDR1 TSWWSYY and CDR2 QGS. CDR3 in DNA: TGTGCTCTTGGGGCCTGTCCTCCTTCCGCGCGGTACCCCCCAAATCGAAATGCCGATAAACTCATCTTT. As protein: CALGACPPSARYPPNRNADKLIF.

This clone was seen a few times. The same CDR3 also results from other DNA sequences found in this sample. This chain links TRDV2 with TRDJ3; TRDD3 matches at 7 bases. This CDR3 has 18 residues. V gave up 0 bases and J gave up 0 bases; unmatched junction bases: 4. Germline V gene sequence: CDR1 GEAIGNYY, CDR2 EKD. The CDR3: CACDTAGGSSWDTRQMFF. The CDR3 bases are TGTGCCTGTGACACCGCTGGGGGTAGCTCCTGGGACACCCGACAGATGTTTTTC.

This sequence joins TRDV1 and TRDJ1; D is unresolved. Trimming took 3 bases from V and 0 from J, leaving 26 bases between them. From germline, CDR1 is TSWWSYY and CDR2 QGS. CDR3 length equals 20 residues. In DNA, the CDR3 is TGTGCTCTTGGGGAGGCCCCTCTTCGAATCCCAGGGAAGTACACCGATAAACTCATCTTT. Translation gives CALGEAPLRIPGKYTDKLIF.

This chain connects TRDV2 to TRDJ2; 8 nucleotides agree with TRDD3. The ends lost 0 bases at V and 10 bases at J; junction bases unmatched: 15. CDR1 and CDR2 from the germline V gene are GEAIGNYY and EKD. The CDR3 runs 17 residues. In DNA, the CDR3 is TGTGCCTGTGACACCGAGTGGGGGATCCCTTGGGCAGAACAACTCTTCTTT. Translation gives CACDTEWGIPWAEQLFF.

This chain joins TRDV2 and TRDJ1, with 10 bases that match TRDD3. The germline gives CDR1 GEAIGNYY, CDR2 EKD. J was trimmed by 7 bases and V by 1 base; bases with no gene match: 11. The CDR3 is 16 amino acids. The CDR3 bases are TGTGCCTGTGACACAATGTCGGGGGATACGTCGGTTAAACTCATCTTT. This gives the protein CACDTMSGDTSVKLIF.

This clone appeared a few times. DNA for the CDR3: TGTGCTCTTGGGGACCTATTTCCCATTACCGTGGGGGAGCTTGGACTCATCTTT. Translation gives CALGDLFPITVGELGLIF. The V and J genes are TRDV1 and TRDJ1; TRDD3 aligns across 7 bases. Germline loops: CDR1 TSWWSYY, CDR2 QGS. V was pared by 3 bases and J by 10 bases, with 23 bases of the junction left unmatched. The CDR3 is made up of 18 amino acids.

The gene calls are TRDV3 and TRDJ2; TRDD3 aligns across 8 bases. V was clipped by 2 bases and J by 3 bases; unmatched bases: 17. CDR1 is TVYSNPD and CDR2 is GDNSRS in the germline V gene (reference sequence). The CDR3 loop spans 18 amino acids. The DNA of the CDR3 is TGTGCCTTTCCGGTGGGGGATTCAATTACACCTATGACAGCACAACTCTTCTTT. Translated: CAFPVGDSITPMTAQLFF.

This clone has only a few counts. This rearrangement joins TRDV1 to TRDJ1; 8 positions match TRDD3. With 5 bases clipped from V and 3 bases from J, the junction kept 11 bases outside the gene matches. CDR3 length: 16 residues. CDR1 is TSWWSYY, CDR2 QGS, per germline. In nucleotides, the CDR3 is TGTGCTCTTGGGCCCCACTGGGGATACAAGCCCGATAAACTCATCTTT. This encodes CALGPHWGYKPDKLIF.

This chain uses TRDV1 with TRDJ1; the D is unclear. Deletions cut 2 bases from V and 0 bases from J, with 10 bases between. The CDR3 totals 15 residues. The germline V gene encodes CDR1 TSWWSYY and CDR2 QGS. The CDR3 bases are TGTGCTCTTGGGGAATGCCCATATTACACCGATAAACTCATCTTT. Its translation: CALGECPYYTDKLIF.

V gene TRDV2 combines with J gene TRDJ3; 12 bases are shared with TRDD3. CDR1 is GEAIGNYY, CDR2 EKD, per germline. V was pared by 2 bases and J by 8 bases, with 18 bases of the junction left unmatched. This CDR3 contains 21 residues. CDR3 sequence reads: CACDIVLGDTGSSRNTRQMFF. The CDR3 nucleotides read TGTGCCTGTGACATAGTACTGGGGGATACTGGCAGCTCCCGGAACACCCGACAGATGTTTTTC.

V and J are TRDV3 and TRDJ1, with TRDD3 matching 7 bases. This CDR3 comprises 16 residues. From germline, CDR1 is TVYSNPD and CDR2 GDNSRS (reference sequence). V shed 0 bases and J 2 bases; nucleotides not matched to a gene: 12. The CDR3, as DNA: TGTGCCTTTAGCGCAAGCCCGGGGGATTGGACCGATAAACTCATCTTT. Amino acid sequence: CAFSASPGDWTDKLIF.

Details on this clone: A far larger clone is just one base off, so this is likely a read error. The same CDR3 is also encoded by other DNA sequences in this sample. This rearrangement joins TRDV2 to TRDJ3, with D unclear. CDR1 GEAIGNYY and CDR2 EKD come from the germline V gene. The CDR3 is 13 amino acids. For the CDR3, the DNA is TGCGCCTGTGACACCTGGGACACCCGACAGATGTTTTTC. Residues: CACDTWDTRQMFF.